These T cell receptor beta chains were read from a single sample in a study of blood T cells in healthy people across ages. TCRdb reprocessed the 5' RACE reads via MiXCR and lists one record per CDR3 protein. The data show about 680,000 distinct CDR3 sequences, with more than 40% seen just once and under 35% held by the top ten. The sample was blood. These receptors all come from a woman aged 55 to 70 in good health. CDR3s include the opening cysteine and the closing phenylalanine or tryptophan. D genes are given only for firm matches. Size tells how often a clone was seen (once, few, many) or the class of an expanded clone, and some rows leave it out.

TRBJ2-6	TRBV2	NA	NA	TGTGCCAGTCTTATCGGCAACTCTGGGGCCAACGTCCTGACTTTC	CASLIGNSGANVLTF
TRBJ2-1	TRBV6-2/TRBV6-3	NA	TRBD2	TGTGCCAGCACCAGGACTAGCGGGAGTGGAAATGAGCAGTTCTTC	CASTRTSGSGNEQFF
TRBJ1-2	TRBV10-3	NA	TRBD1	TGTGCCAGCTCCGGGACAGGGGTTGGCTACACCTTC	CASSGTGVGYTF
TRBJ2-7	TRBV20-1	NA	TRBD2	TGCAGTGCCTGGGGAGCGGGAGCCGCCTACGAGCAGTACTTC	CSAWGAGAAYEQYF
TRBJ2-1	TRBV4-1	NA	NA	TGCGCCAGCAGCCAAGAAGAGACTCGTACCCACAATGAGCAGTTCTTC	CASSQEETRTHNEQFF
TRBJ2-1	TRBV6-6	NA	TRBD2	TGTGCCAGCAGAAAAAGCGGGGGGACCAACAATGAGCAGTTCTTC	CASRKSGGTNNEQFF
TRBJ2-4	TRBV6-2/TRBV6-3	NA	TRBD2	TGTGCCAGCAGTTACCCTAGGACTAGCAGGTATGAGCAGTACTTC	CASSYPRTSRYEQYF
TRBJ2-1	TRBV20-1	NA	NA	TGCAGTGCTAAACGGGGATCCTACAATGAGCAGTTCTTC	CSAKRGSYNEQFF
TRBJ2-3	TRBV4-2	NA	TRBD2	TGTGTCAGCAGTCGACTAGCGGGAGAACACACAGATACGCAGTATTTT	CVSSRLAGEHTDTQYF
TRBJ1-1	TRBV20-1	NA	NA	TGCAGTGCTGGGTGGGGAATCGCTGAAGCTTTCTTT	CSAGWGIAEAFF
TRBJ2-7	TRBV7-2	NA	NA	TGTGCCAGCAGCTCCTACGTCTCCGAGCAGTACTTC	CASSSYVSEQYF
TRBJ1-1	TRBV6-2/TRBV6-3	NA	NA	TGTGCCAGCAGTTACTCGAATGCGAGGCCATACACTGAAGCTTTCTTT	CASSYSNARPYTEAFF
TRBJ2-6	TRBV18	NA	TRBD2	TGTGCCAGCTCACCGTTGAGCGGGAGGTCTGGGGCCAACGTCCTGACTTTC	CASSPLSGRSGANVLTF
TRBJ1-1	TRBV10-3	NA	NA	TGTGCCATCAGCGCCGGCCCCCTCCAGGGGAACACTGAAGCTTTCTTT	CAISAGPLQGNTEAFF
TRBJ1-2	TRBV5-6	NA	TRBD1	TGTGCCAGCACCAAGGCGGACAGGGACTATGGCTACACCTTC	CASTKADRDYGYTF
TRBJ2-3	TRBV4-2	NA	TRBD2	TGTGCCAGCAGCCGACTAGCGGGAAGCACAGATACGCAGTATTTT	CASSRLAGSTDTQYF
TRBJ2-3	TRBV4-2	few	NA	TGTGCCAGCAGCCAAGAACTAGCGAGGGGGAATACGCAGTATTTT	CASSQELARGNTQYF
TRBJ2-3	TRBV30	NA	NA	TGTGCCTGGAGTATTACACTCAAGGACAGACCAGATACGCAGTATTTT	CAWSITLKDRPDTQYF
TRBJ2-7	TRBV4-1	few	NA	TGCGCCAGCAGCCAACTGGGGGGTCCCTACGAGCAGTACTTC	CASSQLGGPYEQYF
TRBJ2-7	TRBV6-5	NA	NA	TGTGCCAGCAGACGGGCGGGGCCTACCCGGGACGAGCAGTACTTC	CASRRAGPTRDEQYF
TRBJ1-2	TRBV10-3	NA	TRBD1	TGTGCCATCAGTCCCGGGACAGGGACCGATAACTATGGCTACACCTTC	CAISPGTGTDNYGYTF
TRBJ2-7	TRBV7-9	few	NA	TGTGCCAGCAGCACCCCGGATCTCGAGCAGTACTTC	CASSTPDLEQYF
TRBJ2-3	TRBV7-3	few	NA	TGTGCCAGCAGCTTAACTCCCCTCCGGGGCCTCACAGATACGCAGTATTTT	CASSLTPLRGLTDTQYF
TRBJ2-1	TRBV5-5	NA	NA	NA	CASSFGAGAYNERFF
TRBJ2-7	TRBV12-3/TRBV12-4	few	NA	TGTGCCAGCAGTTTCTCCGGACCTGGGGCCACCGAGCAGTACTTC	CASSFSGPGATEQYF
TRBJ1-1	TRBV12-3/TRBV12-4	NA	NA	TGTGCCAGCAGTTTAGAGCCGGGACAAGCTTTCTTT	CASSLEPGQAFF
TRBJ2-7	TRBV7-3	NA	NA	NA	CASSSSTGNEQYF
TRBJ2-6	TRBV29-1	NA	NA	TGCAGCGTACCCTCACAGGGTCCTGGGGCCAACGTCCTGACTTTC	CSVPSQGPGANVLTF
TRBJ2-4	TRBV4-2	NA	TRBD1	TGTGCCAGCAGCCAGGGACAGGGTCACATTCAGTACTTC	CASSQGQGHIQYF
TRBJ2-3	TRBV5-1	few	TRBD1	TGCGCCAGCAGAACACAGGGGGCGCGGACAGATACGCAGTATTTT	CASRTQGARTDTQYF
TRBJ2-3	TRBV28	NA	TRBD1	TGTGCCAGCAGCTCCAGACAGGGGGATATGCAGTATTTT	CASSSRQGDMQYF
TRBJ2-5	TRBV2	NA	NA	TGTGCCAGCCCTTCCGCTCGGACAGGGCGGGGGGAGCAGTACTTC	CASPSARTGRGEQYF
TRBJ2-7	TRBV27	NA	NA	TGTGCCAGCAGTCTATCTGAGACGTCGCGCTCCTACGAGCAGTACTTC	CASSLSETSRSYEQYF
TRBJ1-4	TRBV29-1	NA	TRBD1	TGCAGCGTTGATTCAGGGGGCTATAGTGAAAAACTGTTTTTT	CSVDSGGYSEKLFF
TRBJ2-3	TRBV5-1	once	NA	TGCGCCAGCAGCTTCGCGGATATGGGAGATACGCAGTATTTT	CASSFADMGDTQYF
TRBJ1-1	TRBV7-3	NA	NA	TGTGCCAGCAGCTTAAAGAGAGACAACACTGAAGCTTTCTTT	CASSLKRDNTEAFF
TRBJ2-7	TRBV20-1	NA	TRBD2	TGCAGTCAGCTAGCGGGAGTTGGTTACAATGAGCAGTACTTC	CSQLAGVGYNEQYF
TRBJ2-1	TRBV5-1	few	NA	TGCGCCAGCAGCTTAGAGGGGCCCATCGGCGAGCAGTTCTTC	CASSLEGPIGEQFF
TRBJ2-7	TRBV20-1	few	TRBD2	TGCAGTGCTAGAGCTGCGGGAGAGGTAATATACGAGCAGTACTTC	CSARAAGEVIYEQYF
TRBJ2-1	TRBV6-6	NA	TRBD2	TGTGCCAGCAGCACTAGCGGGGCGTCCTACAATGAGCAGTTCTTC	CASSTSGASYNEQFF
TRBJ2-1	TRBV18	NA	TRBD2	TGTGCCAGCTCAACAACTTCTAGCGGCAACTCCTACAATGAGCAGTTCTTC	CASSTTSSGNSYNEQFF
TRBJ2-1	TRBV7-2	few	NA	TGTGCCAGCAGCTCAAGGGTTCACTACAATGAGCAGTTCTTC	CASSSRVHYNEQFF
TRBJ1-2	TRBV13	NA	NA	TGTGCCAGCAGCGGCGTGCCGTCGGAGTGGGGCTACACCTTC	CASSGVPSEWGYTF
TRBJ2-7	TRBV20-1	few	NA	TGCAGTGCCCCGGACCTCGCCTACGAGCAGTACTTC	CSAPDLAYEQYF
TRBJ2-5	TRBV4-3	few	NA	TGCGCCAGCAGCCTGGGACTGGGACTCCAAGAGACCCAGTACTTC	CASSLGLGLQETQYF
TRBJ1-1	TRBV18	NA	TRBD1	TGTGCCAGCTCACCGGGATGGGACAGGGGGAACACTGAAGCTTTCTTT	CASSPGWDRGNTEAFF